A selection of T cell receptor beta chains follows, all from one sample in a study of T cells in Graves' hyperthyroidism and ophthalmopathy. Using its own MiXCR run on the multiplex PCR reads, TCRdb lists one record per CDR3 protein. The sample has around 340,000 distinct CDR3 sequences, around 20% seen once. The sample taken for sequencing was blood. All receptors come from a woman in her forties or fifties with Graves' hyperthyroidism. CDR3s include the opening cysteine and the closing phenylalanine or tryptophan. Each record gives: D gene, J gene, CDR3 length, V gene, clone size, CDR3 protein, CDR3 DNA. The D gene is left open where the match is weak. Size is omitted from some rows. Given values are once, few, many or a class for expanded clones.

D gene: NA; J gene: TRBJ2-3; CDR3 length: 14; V gene: TRBV5-1; clone size: few; CDR3 protein: CASSLPTSTDTQYF; CDR3 DNA: TGCGCCAGCAGCTTGCCAACTAGCACAGATACGCAGTATTTT
D gene: NA; J gene: TRBJ1-5; CDR3 length: 15; V gene: TRBV12-3/TRBV12-4; clone size: NA; CDR3 protein: CASSLPGNSNQPQHF; CDR3 DNA: TGTGCCAGCAGTTTACCCGGAAATAGCAATCAGCCCCAGCATTTT
D gene: TRBD1; J gene: TRBJ1-5; CDR3 length: 15; V gene: TRBV30; clone size: many; CDR3 protein: CAWRSGTGGNQPQHF; CDR3 DNA: TGTGCCTGGAGGTCCGGGACAGGGGGCAATCAGCCCCAGCATTTT
D gene: TRBD1; J gene: TRBJ1-1; CDR3 length: 15; V gene: TRBV18; clone size: many; CDR3 protein: CASSPWGTERTEAFF; CDR3 DNA: TGTGCCAGCTCGCCTTGGGGGACAGAAAGGACTGAAGCTTTCTTT
D gene: TRBD2; J gene: TRBJ2-1; CDR3 length: 19; V gene: TRBV5-1; clone size: many; CDR3 protein: CASSGGLAGGPSSYNEQFF; CDR3 DNA: TGCGCCAGCAGCGGCGGACTAGCGGGAGGGCCGAGCTCCTACAATGAGCAGTTCTTC
D gene: NA; J gene: TRBJ2-2; CDR3 length: 13; V gene: TRBV5-1; clone size: many; CDR3 protein: CASKWGADGELFF; CDR3 DNA: TGCGCCAGCAAGTGGGGGGCCGACGGGGAGCTGTTTTTT
D gene: NA; J gene: TRBJ2-3; CDR3 length: 17; V gene: TRBV12-3/TRBV12-4; clone size: many; CDR3 protein: CASSLVVGTVGADTQYF; CDR3 DNA: TGTGCCAGCAGTTTAGTAGTCGGAACAGTGGGCGCAGATACGCAGTATTTT
D gene: NA; J gene: TRBJ2-2; CDR3 length: 12; V gene: TRBV6-1; clone size: many; CDR3 protein: CASRLVGGELFF; CDR3 DNA: TGTGCCAGCAGACTAGTCGGCGGGGAGCTGTTTTTT
D gene: TRBD1; J gene: TRBJ1-3; CDR3 length: 15; V gene: TRBV5-1; clone size: many; CDR3 protein: CASRLDRVLGNTIYF; CDR3 DNA: TGCGCCAGCAGGTTGGACAGGGTGCTTGGAAACACCATATATTTT
D gene: TRBD1; J gene: TRBJ1-4; CDR3 length: 16; V gene: TRBV3-1; clone size: many; CDR3 protein: CASSQPGGKTNEKLFF; CDR3 DNA: TGTGCCAGCAGCCAACCAGGGGGCAAAACTAATGAAAAACTGTTTTTT
D gene: TRBD2; J gene: TRBJ2-1; CDR3 length: 16; V gene: TRBV15; clone size: many; CDR3 protein: CATSRAGTSGKNEQFF; CDR3 DNA: TGTGCCACCAGCAGAGCCGGGACTAGCGGGAAGAATGAGCAGTTCTTC
D gene: NA; J gene: TRBJ1-6; CDR3 length: 12; V gene: TRBV7-9; clone size: NA; CDR3 protein: CASSPGGGPLHF; CDR3 DNA: TGTGCCAGCAGCCCGGGAGGGGGACCCCTCCACTTT
D gene: NA; J gene: TRBJ2-1; CDR3 length: 15; V gene: TRBV7-3; clone size: few; CDR3 protein: CASSDTGSTYNEQFF; CDR3 DNA: TGTGCCAGCAGTGATACCGGGAGTACCTACAATGAGCAGTTCTTC
D gene: TRBD1; J gene: TRBJ1-6; CDR3 length: 16; V gene: TRBV11-1; clone size: many; CDR3 protein: CASSSRGSSYNSPLHF; CDR3 DNA: TGTGCCAGCAGCTCCAGGGGGAGCTCCTATAATTCACCCCTCCACTTT
D gene: NA; J gene: TRBJ2-1; CDR3 length: 15; V gene: TRBV15; clone size: many; CDR3 protein: CATSRDWGWGNEQFF; CDR3 DNA: TGTGCCACCAGCAGAGATTGGGGGTGGGGGAATGAGCAGTTCTTC
D gene: TRBD2; J gene: TRBJ2-1; CDR3 length: 13; V gene: TRBV20-1; clone size: many; CDR3 protein: CSAISGRVNEQFF; CDR3 DNA: TGCAGTGCCATTAGCGGGAGGGTTAATGAGCAGTTCTTC
D gene: TRBD1; J gene: TRBJ1-5; CDR3 length: 17; V gene: TRBV4-1; clone size: once; CDR3 protein: CASSQGHTGQGNQPQHF; CDR3 DNA: TGCGCCAGCAGCCAAGGTCACACGGGACAGGGCAATCAGCCCCAGCATTTT
D gene: TRBD1; J gene: TRBJ1-2; CDR3 length: 15; V gene: TRBV28; clone size: many; CDR3 protein: CASSSRDRKLYGYTF; CDR3 DNA: TGTGCCAGCAGTTCACGGGACAGGAAGTTATATGGCTACACCTTC
D gene: TRBD1; J gene: TRBJ1-1; CDR3 length: 14; V gene: TRBV25-1; clone size: NA; CDR3 protein: CASVETGTGRLAFF; CDR3 DNA: TGTGCCAGCGTTGAGACAGGGACAGGAAGGTTGGCTTTCTTT
D gene: NA; J gene: TRBJ2-1; CDR3 length: 14; V gene: TRBV24-1; clone size: many; CDR3 protein: CATSDPPGGDEQFF; CDR3 DNA: TGTGCCACCAGTGATCCCCCCGGGGGCGATGAGCAGTTCTTC
D gene: NA; J gene: TRBJ1-1; CDR3 length: 16; V gene: TRBV2; clone size: many; CDR3 protein: CASSGHSGGVGTEAFF; CDR3 DNA: TGTGCCAGCAGTGGCCATTCGGGAGGGGTGGGCACTGAAGCTTTCTTT
D gene: NA; J gene: TRBJ2-5; CDR3 length: 14; V gene: TRBV5-1; clone size: NA; CDR3 protein: CASSKGAFQETQYF; CDR3 DNA: TGCGCCAGCAGCAAAGGGGCATTCCAAGAGACCCAGTACTTC
D gene: NA; J gene: TRBJ2-5; CDR3 length: 15; V gene: TRBV5-1; clone size: many; CDR3 protein: CASSLDSTMPGTQYF; CDR3 DNA: TGCGCCAGCAGCTTGGACAGCACGATGCCGGGGACCCAGTACTTC
D gene: NA; J gene: TRBJ1-3; CDR3 length: 14; V gene: TRBV5-4; clone size: few; CDR3 protein: CASSLDPGGNTIYF; CDR3 DNA: TGTGCCAGCAGCTTGGATCCAGGAGGAAACACCATATATTTT
D gene: NA; J gene: TRBJ2-1; CDR3 length: 10; V gene: TRBV11-3; clone size: NA; CDR3 protein: CASSDVKLFF; CDR3 DNA: TGTGCCAGCAGCGACGTAAAGTTGTTCTTC
D gene: NA; J gene: TRBJ1-1; CDR3 length: 12; V gene: TRBV7-9; clone size: many; CDR3 protein: CASSGLNTEAFF; CDR3 DNA: TGTGCCAGTTCTGGGTTGAACACTGAAGCTTTCTTT
D gene: NA; J gene: TRBJ2-6; CDR3 length: 17; V gene: TRBV28; clone size: NA; CDR3 protein: CASSLSLGLGGANVLTF; CDR3 DNA: TGTGCCAGCAGTTTATCATTGGGCCTGGGGGGGGCCAACGTCCTGACTTTC
D gene: TRBD1; J gene: TRBJ2-7; CDR3 length: 15; V gene: TRBV12-3/TRBV12-4; clone size: NA; CDR3 protein: CASSFGQGDPDEQYF; CDR3 DNA: TGTGCCAGCAGTTTCGGACAGGGAGATCCCGACGAGCAGTACTTC
D gene: NA; J gene: TRBJ2-7; CDR3 length: 15; V gene: TRBV11-3; clone size: NA; CDR3 protein: CASSLSRDGAYEQYF; CDR3 DNA: TGTGCCAGCAGCTTAAGTAGGGACGGAGCCTACGAGCAGTACTTC
D gene: NA; J gene: TRBJ1-4; CDR3 length: 11; V gene: TRBV29-1; clone size: few; CDR3 protein: CSVVWAEKLFF; CDR3 DNA: TGCAGCGTTGTCTGGGCTGAAAAACTGTTTTTT
D gene: NA; J gene: TRBJ2-2; CDR3 length: 16; V gene: TRBV9; clone size: few; CDR3 protein: CASSGDPASNTGELFF; CDR3 DNA: TGTGCCAGCAGCGGAGACCCAGCCTCGAACACCGGGGAGCTGTTTTTT
D gene: TRBD1; J gene: TRBJ2-7; CDR3 length: 14; V gene: TRBV28; clone size: NA; CDR3 protein: CASGWTGGTYEQYF; CDR3 DNA: TGTGCCAGCGGATGGACAGGGGGAACATACGAGCAGTACTTC
D gene: TRBD1; J gene: TRBJ2-7; CDR3 length: 15; V gene: TRBV5-5; clone size: NA; CDR3 protein: CASSLGPDRGYEQYF; CDR3 DNA: TGTGCCAGCAGCTTGGGACCCGACAGGGGCTACGAGCAGTACTTC
D gene: TRBD2; J gene: TRBJ2-3; CDR3 length: 15; V gene: TRBV5-4; clone size: NA; CDR3 protein: CASSGAGGGTDTQYF; CDR3 DNA: TGTGCCAGCAGCGGAGCGGGGGGGGGGACAGATACGCAGTATTTT
D gene: NA; J gene: TRBJ2-5; CDR3 length: 11; V gene: TRBV20-1; clone size: once; CDR3 protein: CSARRQETRYF; CDR3 DNA: TGCAGTGCTCGTAGGCAAGAGACCCGGTACTTC
D gene: TRBD1; J gene: TRBJ1-1; CDR3 length: 15; V gene: TRBV15; clone size: NA; CDR3 protein: CATSRERPGGGEAFF; CDR3 DNA: TGTGCCACCAGCAGAGAGAGACCAGGGGGCGGTGAAGCTTTCTTT
D gene: NA; J gene: TRBJ1-4; CDR3 length: 15; V gene: TRBV7-9; clone size: NA; CDR3 protein: CASSPEGGAGEKLFF; CDR3 DNA: TGTGCCAGCAGCCCCGAGGGGGGGGCAGGTGAAAAACTGTTTTTT
D gene: NA; J gene: TRBJ2-2; CDR3 length: 16; V gene: TRBV7-9; clone size: many; CDR3 protein: CASSPPGGENTGELFF; CDR3 DNA: TGTGCCAGCTCCCCACCTGGCGGGGAAAACACCGGGGAGCTGTTTTTT
D gene: TRBD2; J gene: TRBJ2-3; CDR3 length: 18; V gene: TRBV4-2; clone size: many; CDR3 protein: CASSQDLLAGGHTDTQYF; CDR3 DNA: TGTGCCAGCAGCCAAGATCTGCTAGCGGGGGGGCACACAGATACGCAGTATTTT
D gene: NA; J gene: TRBJ1-1; CDR3 length: 11; V gene: TRBV28; clone size: many; CDR3 protein: CASMLPPEAFF; CDR3 DNA: TGTGCCAGCATGCTCCCCCCTGAAGCTTTCTTT
D gene: NA; J gene: TRBJ1-6; CDR3 length: 13; V gene: TRBV7-3; clone size: many; CDR3 protein: CASSRGYNSPLHF; CDR3 DNA: TGTGCCAGCAGCCGGGGGTATAATTCACCCCTCCACTTT
D gene: NA; J gene: TRBJ1-1; CDR3 length: 14; V gene: TRBV6-1; clone size: few; CDR3 protein: CASSSMTGGDEAFF; CDR3 DNA: TGTGCCAGCAGCTCAATGACAGGCGGAGATGAAGCTTTCTTT
D gene: NA; J gene: TRBJ1-1; CDR3 length: 16; V gene: TRBV18; clone size: NA; CDR3 protein: CASSPNRGGGYTEAFF; CDR3 DNA: TGTGCCAGCTCACCAAACCGGGGTGGGGGATACACTGAAGCTTTCTTT
D gene: NA; J gene: TRBJ1-2; CDR3 length: 15; V gene: TRBV12-3/TRBV12-4; clone size: many; CDR3 protein: CASSALRQSNYGYTF; CDR3 DNA: TGTGCCAGCAGTGCGCTCAGACAGTCTAACTATGGCTACACCTTC
D gene: TRBD1; J gene: TRBJ2-1; CDR3 length: 17; V gene: TRBV20-1; clone size: many; CDR3 protein: CSLDRGLITRSYNEQFF; CDR3 DNA: TGCAGTCTGGACAGGGGGCTAATAACCCGCTCCTACAATGAGCAGTTCTTC
D gene: NA; J gene: TRBJ2-7; CDR3 length: 14; V gene: TRBV19; clone size: many; CDR3 protein: CASSVDWSSYEQYF; CDR3 DNA: TGTGCCAGTAGTGTGGACTGGAGCTCCTACGAGCAGTACTTC
D gene: NA; J gene: TRBJ1-5; CDR3 length: 15; V gene: TRBV19; clone size: many; CDR3 protein: CASSIDLGGNQPQHF; CDR3 DNA: TGTGCCAGTAGTATAGATCTCGGCGGCAATCAGCCCCAGCATTTT
D gene: NA; J gene: TRBJ1-6; CDR3 length: 15; V gene: TRBV3-1; clone size: NA; CDR3 protein: CASSPGGIRHSPLHF; CDR3 DNA: TGTGCCAGCAGCCCGGGGGGGATACGGCACTCACCCCTCCACTTT